Sequencing of this TCR beta chain was carried out in a study of blood T cells in healthy people across ages. Per-sample PBMC isolation yielded at least 6.5 million cells. Turning to this clonotype: Its antigen is not identified.

V lost 3 bases and J lost 3; bases outside the gene matches: 5. Germline V gene data show CDR1 as LNHDA and CDR2 as SQIVND (reference sequence). This CDR3 is built from 16 residues. With a J-beta primer mix and a sample-barcoded 5' primer, a second PCR ran about 7 to 12 cycles. TCRdb fed the 5' RACE reads into MiXCR, producing one record per CDR3 protein. The profile shows about 1.5 million distinct CDR3 sequences, roughly 40% of them singletons. Points from the study as a whole: Observed TCR beta diversity per million T cells went down as age went up. This fall followed a roughly linear course with age. Diversity estimates drawn from one million T cells were deemed underestimates.

Sequencing was carried out using blood. The gene calls are TRBV19 and TRBJ2-2, with 9 bases matching TRBD2. The sequence was collected from a woman between 18 and 29 years old in good health. The CDR3 bases are TGTGCCAGTAGTATCCCCCGGACTAGCGACACCGGGGAGCTGTTTTTT. This encodes CASSIPRTSDTGELFF.